Listed below are T cell receptor beta chains from one sample, sequenced in a study of blood T cells in healthy people across ages. TCRdb re-called the 5' RACE reads through MiXCR, storing one row per CDR3 protein. The data contain around 1,500,000 distinct CDR3 sequences, approximately 42% of them singletons. Sequenced material: blood. These receptors were obtained from a woman aged 18-29 years in good health. Each CDR3 is given with its conserved first and last residue. A D gene is named only where the DNA matches it firmly. Rows give clone size only sometimes, using once, few, many, or a class for an expanded clone.

D gene	J gene	clone size	V gene	CDR3 DNA	CDR3 protein
TRBD2	TRBJ2-1	-	TRBV4-1	TGCGCCAGCAGCCAAGGCCGCAGCGGGGGGTCGGGCAATGAGCAGTTCTTC	CASSQGRSGGSGNEQFF
-	TRBJ2-7	-	TRBV5-1	TGCGCCAGCTCCACACCCGGGTGCGAGCAGTACTTC	CASSTPGCEQYF
TRBD2	TRBJ2-1	few	TRBV6-5	TGTGCCAGCAGTTACACTCCCACTAGCGGGGGTGCAAATGAGCAGTTCTTC	CASSYTPTSGGANEQFF
TRBD2	TRBJ2-3	-	TRBV2	TGTGCCAGCAGTGAATCAGTGGCCCCGCTAGCGGGGGGCTCTAGCACAGATACGCAGTATTTT	CASSESVAPLAGGSSTDTQYF
TRBD2	TRBJ2-1	few	TRBV27	TGTGCCAGCAGCCTCGGGGGGGATTGGGTCAATGAGCAGTTCTTC	CASSLGGDWVNEQFF
-	TRBJ2-1	-	TRBV20-1	TGCAGTGCCAATTCCCCCGGGACCACCGTAGGGCAGTTCTTC	CSANSPGTTVGQFF
-	TRBJ2-3	-	TRBV28	TGTGCCAGCAGTTTACCCCCCCAGCTAACAACTAGGAGCACAGATACGCAGTATTTT	CASSLPPQLTTRSTDTQYF
TRBD2	TRBJ2-7	few	TRBV3-1	TGTGCCAGCAGCCAAGAAGGACTAGCGGGAGGCTACGAGCAGTACTTC	CASSQEGLAGGYEQYF
-	TRBJ1-1	-	TRBV12-3/TRBV12-4	TGTGCCAGCAGTTTAGCGCTTGGGGGGATAAACACTGAAGCTTTCTTT	CASSLALGGINTEAFF
-	TRBJ2-5	once	TRBV12-1	TGTGCCAGCAGCACGGGACAGGCTAGCCAAGAGACCCAGTACTTC	CASSTGQASQETQYF
TRBD2	TRBJ2-1	-	TRBV6-1	TGTGCCAGCAGTGGACTAGCGGGGCCCACGGCGGGCCGCAATGAGCAGTTCTTC	CASSGLAGPTAGRNEQFF